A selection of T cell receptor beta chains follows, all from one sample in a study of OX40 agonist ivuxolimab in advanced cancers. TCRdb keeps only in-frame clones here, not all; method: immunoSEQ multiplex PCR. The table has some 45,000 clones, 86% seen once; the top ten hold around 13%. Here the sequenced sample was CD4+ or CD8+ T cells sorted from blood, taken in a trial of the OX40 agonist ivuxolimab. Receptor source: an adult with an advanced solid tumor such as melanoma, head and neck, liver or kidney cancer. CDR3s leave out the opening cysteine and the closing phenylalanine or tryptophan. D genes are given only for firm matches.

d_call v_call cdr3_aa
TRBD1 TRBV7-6 ASSRMTGAGEQY
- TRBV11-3 ASSPVRGGHTGELF
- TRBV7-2 ASSSWGPGELF
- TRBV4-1 ASSATVSQPQH
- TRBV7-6 ASSSSLMRGHQIKNTGELF
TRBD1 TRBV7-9 ASSNPGQTSTDTQY
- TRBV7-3 ASSPLGGADEAF
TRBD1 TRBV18 ASSPLEGQGIYEQY
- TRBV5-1 ASSLPGSGNTIY
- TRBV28 ASSLFPGNTEAF
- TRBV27 ASSLDSGSPHEQY
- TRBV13 ASSLGSSTYEQY
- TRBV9 ASSVGAGWGTEAF
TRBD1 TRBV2 ASSDWDRYTDTQY
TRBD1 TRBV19 ASEGQGAYEQY
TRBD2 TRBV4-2 ASSQDQSGGAGEQF
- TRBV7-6 ASNGGGTGELF
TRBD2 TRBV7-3 ASSLLGGGAADTQY
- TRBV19 ASSIGGRGYT
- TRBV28 ASSFLRDYRNTIY
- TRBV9 ASSVGGNTIY
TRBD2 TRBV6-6 ASSYSGGSYEQY
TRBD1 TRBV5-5 ASSPLTSQGAGELF
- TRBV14 ASSQEGRETQY
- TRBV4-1 ASSQGENGYT
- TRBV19 ASSIDGETQY
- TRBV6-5 ASSYGAGIGAQH
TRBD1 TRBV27 ASTLGAGGHNEQF
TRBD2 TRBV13 ASSSGEGSRETQY
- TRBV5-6 ASSLVGQVGEAF
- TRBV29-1 SVEDLGGGSGNTIY
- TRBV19 ASSIDPEGMMNTEAF
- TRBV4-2 ASSQGLASYEQY
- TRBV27 ASSFSHETRANYGYT
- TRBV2 ASTEWASQETQY
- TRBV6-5 ASSYWEGGSGGYT
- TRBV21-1 ASSNRPGEEAF
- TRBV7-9 ASSPVVGGPIEQF
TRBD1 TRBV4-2 ASSQTGGGELF
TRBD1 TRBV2 ASSVTGGPYGYT
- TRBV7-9 ASSSWNAEQY
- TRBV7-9 ASRPPSGWNLNYGYT
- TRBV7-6 ASSVTTYNEQF
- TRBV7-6 ASSYSGGALNEQF
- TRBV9 ASSAGGGGRGAF
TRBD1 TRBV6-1 ASSSRDRVTDTQY
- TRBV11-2 ASTPSWELF
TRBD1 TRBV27 ASSSQGGSPYGYT
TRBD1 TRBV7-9 ATSEATGLEAQH
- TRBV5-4 ASSLEGGRYEQY
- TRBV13 ASTLEGGEQY
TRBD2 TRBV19 ASSPRTSGVDEQF
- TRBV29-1 SVKKQVFEAF
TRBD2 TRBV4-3 ASSHLAGLAGQETQY